This TCR beta chain was obtained from a study of blood T cells in healthy people across ages. Study-wide results and caveats: Estimated diversity across one million T cells was deemed an underestimate.

V was trimmed by 2 bases and J by 6 bases, leaving 11 bases between them. CDR3 size: 15 residues. Germline V gene data show CDR1 as SGHTA and CDR2 as FQGNSA. The second PCR ran about 6 to 11 cycles with a sample-barcoded 5' primer and J-beta primers. Using its own MiXCR run on the 5' RACE reads, TCRdb lists one record per CDR3 protein. The sample lists about 2 million distinct CDR3 sequences; about 50% were seen once. Turning to this clonotype: The antigen remains undetermined.

This clonotype was obtained from a woman aged 40 to 50 in good health. The specimen sequenced was blood. V usage is TRBV7-2 and J usage is TRBJ1-6; D is uncertain. The DNA for the CDR3 is TGTGCCAGCAGCTTAAGCGGCGGGAGTAATTCACCCCTCCACTTT. It encodes CASSLSGGSNSPLHF.